The 16 T cell receptor beta chains given below trace back to one sample, sequenced in a study of blood T cell repertoires in COVID-19. Profiled with immunoSEQ multiplex PCR; TCRdb holds only in-frame clones, not every one. The profile shows tens of thousands of clones, roughly 84% of them singletons. Sequenced sample: peripheral blood. The receptors were sampled from a man in his forties or fifties with active or convalescent COVID-19.

The rearrangement joins TRBV7-9 to TRBJ1-5; D is possibly TRBD1 (6 bases). The CDR3 runs to 15 residues. The germline gives CDR1 SEHNR, CDR2 FQNEAQ (reference sequence). Trimming pared 1 base from V and 7 bases from J, leaving 14 bases between. CDR3 nucleotide sequence: TGTGCCAGCAGCTTAGGAGGGGGGGCAGGGCAGCCCCAGCATTTT. This translates into CASSLGGGAGQPQHF.

This clone has only one observation. V gene TRBV5-6 combines with J gene TRBJ1-3; TRBD1 matches 11 bases. Germline V lookup: CDR1 SGHDT, CDR2 YYEEEE. V gave up 2 bases and J gave up 2 bases; unmatched junction bases: 3. This CDR3 is 16 amino acids long. CDR3 protein: CASSLGQGAAGNTIYF. The CDR3 nucleotides read TGTGCCAGCAGCTTAGGACAGGGGGCGGCTGGAAACACCATATATTTT.

The gene calls are TRBV19 and TRBJ2-4; 7 bases fit TRBD1. CDR3 length: 15 residues. Germline V gene sequence: CDR1 LNHDA, CDR2 SQIVND (reference sequence). The V and J ends lost 4 bases and 1 base, in that order; junction bases with no gene match: 4. The CDR3 nucleotides read TGTGCCAGTAGTAAAGACAGGGCCGCCAAAAACATTCAGTACTTC. The encoded protein is CASSKDRAAKNIQYF. Variable domain in full (rest from reference TRBV19 and TRBJ2-4): DGGITQSPKYLFRKEGQNVTLSCEQNLNHDAMYWYRQDPGQGLRLIYYSQIVNDFQKGDIAEGYSVSREKKESFPLTVTSAQKNPTAFYLCASSKDRAAKNIQYFGAGTRLSVL.

The chain employs TRBV13 and TRBJ2-5; 11 bases line up with TRBD2. The germline V gene has CDR1 PRHDT and CDR2 FYEKMQ (reference sequence). The V segment lost 0 bases and the J segment 5 bases; nucleotides outside the gene matches: 5. The CDR3 totals 16 residues. The CDR3 is CASSLGLAGAGETQYF. CDR3 bases: TGTGCCAGCAGCTTAGGACTAGCGGGGGCCGGGGAGACCCAGTACTTC.

The CDR3 DNA is TGTGCCAGCAGTCGTCCTGGCGTAGCAAGTTACGAGCAGTACTTC. It codes for CASSRPGVASYEQYF. The chain combines TRBV6-2 or TRBV6-3 with TRBJ2-7, with D unresolved. Looked up from germline, CDR1 is MNHEY and CDR2 is SVGEGT. Trimming stripped 5 bases from V and 4 bases from J, with 18 bases between. This CDR3 comprises 15 residues.

The gene calls are TRBV9 and TRBJ2-5; D may be TRBD2 (6 bases). CDR3 length: 15 residues. Germline-derived CDR1 and CDR2 are SGDLS and YYNGEE. Trimming stripped 0 bases from V and 2 bases from J, with 11 bases between. CDR3 region: CASSVGEVGQETQYF. The DNA of the CDR3 is TGTGCCAGCAGCGTAGGGGAGGTAGGACAAGAGACCCAGTACTTC.

This chain connects TRBV7-8 to TRBJ1-1; 7 bases map to TRBD1. Germline CDR1 reads SGHVS; CDR2 reads FQNEAQ. The length of the CDR3 is 14 residues. Trimming cost V 5 bases and J 0 bases; bases outside gene matches: 3. CDR3 loop: CASSAGQLNTEAFF. CDR3 in DNA: TGTGCCAGCAGCGCGGGACAGTTGAACACTGAAGCTTTCTTT.

The chain uses TRBV5-1 and TRBJ2-1; TRBD1 might be the D (7 bases). The V and J ends lost 3 bases and 8 bases respectively, with 15 bases between them. Germline V gives CDR1 SGHRS, CDR2 YFSETQ. This CDR3 comprises 14 residues. The CDR3 region has the DNA TGCGCCAGCAGCTGGGCCCAGGGGGGAGATGAGCAGTTCTTC. It encodes CASSWAQGGDEQFF.

CDR3 nucleotide sequence: TGTGCCAGCAGTGAAGAAACAGGGAGCAATCAGCCCCAGCATTTT. Translating it yields CASSEETGSNQPQHF. The chain carries TRBV2 and TRBJ1-5; TRBD1 might be the D (6 bases). The CDR3 has 15 residues. V gave up 1 base and J gave up 1 base, with 8 bases separating them. CDR1 and CDR2 from the germline V gene are SNHLY and FYNNEI.

Here the CDR3 DNA reads TGTGCCAGCAGCTTTCCGAATGGGGCAAAGTTCTTT. It translates to CASSFPNGAKFF. The rearrangement uses TRBV13 and TRBJ1-1, with D possibly matching TRBD1 (5 bases). CDR1 and CDR2 (germline): PRHDT, FYEKMQ (reference sequence). The CDR3 runs to 12 residues. Trimming stripped 3 bases from V and 14 bases from J, with 16 bases between.

The V call is TRBV7-6, the J call TRBJ2-5; tentatively, D is TRBD2 (5 bases). Trimming left V 5 bases short and J 4 bases short, with 17 bases between. The germline gives CDR1 SGHVS, CDR2 FNYEAQ. The CDR3 is made up of 15 amino acids. DNA of the CDR3: TGTGCCAGCAGCGGAAGAAGCGGATCCACAGAGACCCAGTACTTC. This gives the protein CASSGRSGSTETQYF.

The rearrangement uses TRBV18 and TRBJ2-2; 10 bases fit TRBD1. The CDR3 extends over 15 amino acids. The junction had 10 bases not matched to a gene; V was cut back by 8 bases and J by 7 bases. Per the germline V gene, CDR1 is KGHSH and CDR2 is LQKENI. CDR3 sequence reads: CASRRGQGVDGELFF. The CDR3 DNA is TGTGCCAGCCGACGCGGACAGGGGGTTGACGGGGAGCTGTTTTTT.

This sequence joins TRBV25-1 and TRBJ1-4, with D perhaps matching TRBD1 (6 bases). The CDR3 is made up of 15 amino acids. V dropped 2 bases and J dropped 4 bases, with 11 bases sitting between them. CDR1 MGHDK and CDR2 SYGVNS come from the germline V gene. CDR3 coding DNA: TGTGCCAGCAGTGAAGGGGGCACGGGTAATGAAAAACTGTTTTTT. Translated: CASSEGGTGNEKLFF.

V usage is TRBV7-6 and J usage is TRBJ2-7; 9 bases agree with TRBD1. The V segment lost 5 bases and the J segment 7 bases; nucleotides outside the gene matches: 9. This CDR3 has 14 amino acids. CDR1 is SGHVS and CDR2 is FNYEAQ in the germline V gene. The CDR3 sequence is CASSPDRGSGEQYF. In nucleotides, the CDR3 is TGTGCCAGCAGCCCGGACAGGGGATCTGGAGAGCAGTACTTC.

This chain links TRBV10-3 with TRBJ1-1, with 7 positions matching TRBD1. Germline lookup yields CDR1 ENHRY and CDR2 SYGVKD. The CDR3 is made up of 15 amino acids. The V gene end was trimmed by 6 bases and the J gene end by 4 bases; junction bases not matched to a gene: 11. The CDR3 is CAIRGDDRAPTEAFF. As DNA, the CDR3 is TGTGCCATCAGGGGAGATGACAGGGCGCCCACTGAAGCTTTCTTT.

The chain links TRBV7-2 to TRBJ2-3, with TRBD1 matching 9 bases. J lost 2 bases, V lost 2 bases, and 11 bases had no gene match. This CDR3 spans 18 amino acids. CDR1 is SGHTA, CDR2 FQGNSA, per germline. DNA for the CDR3: TGTGCCAGCAGCTTAATTGTCCTTGGGACAGGGACCACAGATACGCAGTATTTT. Translation gives CASSLIVLGTGTTDTQYF.